The 22 T cell receptor beta chains presented below share a single source sample, sequenced in a study of cytomegalovirus exposure and HLA in healthy donors. The PCR employed 60 Vbeta primers together with 13 Jbeta primers. The repertoire was sequenced with immunoSEQ multiplex PCR; TCRdb's copy has only in-frame clones and lacks some. The sample contains about 120,000 clones, 76% of which appear only once. The sample taken for sequencing was PBMCs. The receptor source for this set is a man aged 25 to 40 in good health and CMV-seropositive.

The V gene is TRBV6-5, the J gene TRBJ1-4; tentatively, D is TRBD1 (5 bases). Trimming removed 7 bases at V and 8 bases at J, with 17 bases between. Per the germline V gene, CDR1 is MNHEY and CDR2 is SVGAGI. The CDR3 sequence is 14 residues long. The CDR3 loop is CASKPGHRPEKLFF. CDR3 in DNA: TGTGCCAGCAAACCCGGGCACAGGCCAGAAAAACTGTTTTTT.

This sequence joins TRBV7-2 and TRBJ1-1, with D tentatively TRBD1 (5 bases). The ends were cut back, 8 bases at V and 3 bases at J, with 13 bases in the middle. The germline CDR1 and CDR2 sequences are SGHTA and FQGNSA. This CDR3 is built from 13 residues. CDR3 loop: CASSFSRDTEAFF. The CDR3 DNA reads TGTGCCAGCTCCTTCAGCAGGGACACTGAAGCTTTCTTT.

The chain uses TRBV7-9 and TRBJ1-2; 7 bases map to TRBD1. Trimming removed 1 base from V and 3 bases from J; junction bases left unmatched: 5. CDR3 length: 15 residues. CDR1 and CDR2 (germline): SEHNR, FQNEAQ (reference sequence). The CDR3 DNA sequence: TGTGCCAGCAGCTTAGGGATAGGGGGCGACTATGGCTACACCTTC. It yields the protein CASSLGIGGDYGYTF.

This clone was seen only a few times. The chain recombines TRBV5-4 with TRBJ2-2; D might be TRBD2 (6 bases). Germline CDR1 is SGHNT and CDR2 is YYREEE (reference sequence). The germline V and J ends were trimmed by 4 bases and 5 bases, with 15 bases remaining between them. The CDR3 loop spans 15 amino acids. CDR3 in amino acids: CASSPTGTQTGELFF. In DNA form, the CDR3 reads TGTGCCAGCAGCCCAACCGGGACTCAGACCGGGGAGCTGTTTTTT. Supplemented by reference TRBV5-4 and TRBJ2-2, the full variable domain reads ETGVTQSPTHLIKTRGQQVTLRCSSQSGHNTVSWYQQALGQGPQFIFQYYREEENGRGNFPPRFSGLQFPNYSSELNVNALELDDSALYLCASSPTGTQTGELFFGEGSRLTVL.

The chain employs TRBV28 and TRBJ1-6; TRBD1 is a possible D gene (6 bases). V shed 1 base and J shed 9 bases, with 31 bases lying between them. The CDR3 sequence is 21 residues long. In germline, CDR1 is MDHEN, CDR2 SYDVKM. The DNA of the CDR3 is TGTGCCAGCAGTTTATCGGTGATGGGCAGGGGTCCAACCTTAGATGGTTCACCCCTCCACTTT. This encodes CASSLSVMGRGPTLDGSPLHF.

The table lists this clone with a count of one. This chain links TRBV5-1 with TRBJ2-7, with D maybe TRBD1 (7 bases). V was trimmed by 7 bases and J by 0 bases, leaving 17 bases between them. Germline V gene lookup returns CDR1 SGHRS and CDR2 YFSETQ. The CDR3 is 15 amino acids. CDR3 nucleotide sequence: TGCGCCAGCGGCAAAGGGACAGCGGGCTCCTACGAGCAGTACTTC. Amino acid sequence: CASGKGTAGSYEQYF.

The chain uses TRBV9 and TRBJ2-3; tentatively, D is TRBD1 (5 bases). Trimming pared 0 bases from V and 6 bases from J, leaving 20 bases between. The CDR3 contains 17 residues. Germline CDR1 and CDR2: SGDLS and YYNGEE. CDR3 coding DNA: TGTGCCAGCAGCGTAGGATTTGGGGCAGCGCTAGGGGATACGCAGTATTTT. Protein: CASSVGFGAALGDTQYF.

V gene TRBV2 combines with J gene TRBJ1-1, with TRBD1 identical over 7 bases. CDR3 size: 15 residues. V lost 4 bases, J lost 0 bases, and 5 bases stayed unmatched. In germline, CDR1 is SNHLY, CDR2 FYNNEI. The DNA for the CDR3 is TGTGCCAGCAGTGTGGAGGGGGCATTGAACACTGAAGCTTTCTTT. Its protein is CASSVEGALNTEAFF.

This sequence joins TRBV9 and TRBJ1-1, with 10 positions matching TRBD1. The germline V gene has CDR1 SGDLS and CDR2 YYNGEE. The J segment lost 0 bases and the V segment lost 7 bases, leaving 3 bases of the junction unmatched. The CDR3 loop spans 14 amino acids. CDR3 sequence (DNA): TGTGCCAGCGGGACAGGGGCTATGAACACTGAAGCTTTCTTT. Translation: CASGTGAMNTEAFF.

This clone is a singleton in its sample. The chain has TRBV19 and TRBJ1-5; a weak D match, TRBD1 (6 bases). The V end lost 5 bases, the J end lost 2 bases, and 13 bases lay between the germline ends. The length of the CDR3 is 15 residues. From germline, CDR1 is LNHDA and CDR2 SQIVND (reference sequence). The CDR3 reads CASSRRNRGNQPQHF. The CDR3 nucleotides read TGTGCCAGTAGTCGACGTAACAGGGGCAATCAGCCCCAGCATTTT.

V is TRBV30 and J is TRBJ1-1; D unclear. The CDR3 is 20 amino acids. V shed 0 bases and J shed 0 bases, with 26 bases lying between them. The germline CDR1 and CDR2 sequences are GTSNPN and SVGIG (reference sequence). In DNA, the CDR3 is TGTGCCTGGAGTGTACAATTGGGCGACACTGGAGGGAAAGTGAACACTGAAGCTTTCTTT. Encoded protein: CAWSVQLGDTGGKVNTEAFF.

The chain combines TRBV2 with TRBJ2-7; TRBD1 matches 10 bases. Germline V gene data show CDR1 as SNHLY and CDR2 as FYNNEI. V gave up 6 bases and J gave up 4 bases; unmatched junction bases: 0. The length of the CDR3 is 12 residues. This CDR3 is CASRDRGYEQYF. In DNA, the CDR3 is TGTGCCAGCAGGGACAGGGGGTACGAGCAGTACTTC.

The chain combines TRBV2 with TRBJ2-1; the match to TRBD2 covers 12 bases. From germline, CDR1 is SNHLY and CDR2 FYNNEI. Trimming at V came to 3 bases and at J to 3 bases, leaving 12 bases not matched to a gene. The CDR3 extends over 19 amino acids. The CDR3 loop is CASSDDGLAGRSFYNEQFF. The DNA for the CDR3 is TGTGCCAGCAGTGACGACGGACTAGCGGGGCGCTCCTTCTACAATGAGCAGTTCTTC.

The chain is built from TRBV11-2 and TRBJ2-2, with 10 positions matching TRBD1. This CDR3 has 14 residues. The V and J ends lost 8 bases and 8 bases, in that order; junction bases with no gene match: 8. Germline CDR1 reads SGHAT; CDR2 reads FQNNGV. The CDR3 bases are TGTGCCAGCCACCCCGGGACAGGGGCAGGGGAGCTGTTTTTT. It yields the protein CASHPGTGAGELFF.

This clone came up once. J is TRBJ1-2 and V is TRBV4-2; TRBD1 is a possible D gene (5 bases). The CDR3 is 13 amino acids. CDR1 and CDR2 (germline): LGHNA, YNFKEQ. V was trimmed by 1 base and J by 4 bases, leaving 7 bases between them. This CDR3 is CASSQGDFYGYTF. CDR3 nucleotide sequence: TGTGCCAGCAGCCAAGGGGACTTCTATGGCTACACCTTC.

This sequence joins TRBV7-6 and TRBJ2-7, with D possibly TRBD2 on 5 matching bases. Germline values: CDR1 SGHVS, CDR2 FNYEAQ. Trimming removed 1 base at V and 0 bases at J, with 10 bases between. The CDR3 has 15 residues. The CDR3 region has the DNA TGTGCCAGCAGCTTAGATGAGGGTGGCTCCTACGAGCAGTACTTC. It translates to CASSLDEGGSYEQYF.

The chain employs TRBV19 and TRBJ1-5; D remains unclear. The V end was cut by 3 bases, the J end by 11 bases, with 14 bases between. The CDR3 extends over 13 amino acids. The V gene's germline CDR1 is LNHDA and CDR2 SQIVND (reference sequence). This chain's CDR3 is CASSIRVDSAQHF. The CDR3 nucleotides read TGTGCCAGTAGTATCAGAGTCGACTCGGCCCAGCATTTT.

This clone has just one count. The chain joins TRBV7-9 to TRBJ1-4; 7 bases align to TRBD1. The germline V gene has CDR1 SEHNR and CDR2 FQNEAQ (reference sequence). The junction had 15 bases not matched to a gene; V was cut back by 1 base and J by 7 bases. The CDR3 contains 18 residues. The CDR3 DNA reads TGTGCCAGCAGCTTAGGTTGGACAGGAGGGGCAACCCTTGAAAAACTGTTTTTT. Translation gives CASSLGWTGGATLEKLFF.

This clone was found a few times. This chain uses TRBV5-4 with TRBJ1-4; TRBD1 agrees at 7 bases. The CDR3 spans 14 residues. The V and J ends lost 4 bases and 7 bases, in that order; junction bases with no gene match: 7. Germline lookup yields CDR1 SGHNT and CDR2 YYREEE (reference sequence). CDR3 DNA sequence: TGTGCCAGCAGCCCCCGGGACAGCAGTGAAAAACTGTTTTTT. Encoded protein: CASSPRDSSEKLFF.

The V gene is TRBV4-1, the J gene TRBJ2-3; 13 bases map to TRBD2. CDR1 is MGHRA and CDR2 is YSYEKL in the germline V gene. J gave up 8 bases and V 6 bases, and 20 bases lay outside the gene matches. The CDR3 consists of 19 residues. The CDR3 nucleotides are TGCGCCAGCAGGGGACGAGGAGGGAGGACTAGCGGGGGAGGGGTTACGCAGTATTTT. Its protein is CASRGRGGRTSGGGVTQYF.

This clone turned up a few times. The chain employs TRBV6-5 and TRBJ1-2; TRBD1 aligns across 8 bases. Germline values: CDR1 MNHEY, CDR2 SVGAGI. After removal of 6 bases from V and 7 bases from J, the junction contained 13 bases not matched to a gene. This CDR3 comprises 15 residues. The CDR3 is CASRDGNSRGLGYTF. The CDR3 DNA is TGTGCCAGCAGGGATGGGAATTCCAGGGGGCTTGGCTACACCTTC.

V and J are TRBV9 and TRBJ2-1; D is uncertain. Germline CDR1 is SGDLS and CDR2 is YYNGEE. The CDR3 runs to 13 residues. The germline V and J ends were trimmed by 0 bases and 6 bases, with 7 bases remaining between them. The CDR3 spells CASSVGSGNEQFF. CDR3 DNA sequence: TGTGCCAGCAGCGTAGGATCGGGCAATGAGCAGTTCTTC.